The sequence of this T cell receptor (beta chain) was determined in a study of blood T cell repertoires in COVID-19. Study as a whole: The United States, Italy and Spain supplied acute and convalescent COVID-19 samples. T cells, B-cell-depleted T cells, or PBMCs supplied cDNA or gDNA.

The V and J ends lost 6 bases and 0 bases respectively, with 11 bases between them. From germline, CDR1 is MNHEY and CDR2 SMNVEV (reference sequence). The CDR3 runs 15 residues. In the original analysis: Using reference gene primer amplification, nucleated cell counts were estimated. TCRdb's copy holds only in-frame clones and misses some; the assay was immunoSEQ multiplex PCR. V and J calls and clone size are given by that table; D and trimming were obtained from the DNA. This sample has around 98,000 clones, with 82% found just once. Source material: peripheral blood. The chain joins TRBV27 to TRBJ2-2; D gene unclear. The receptor's source is a man aged 70 or older with active or convalescent COVID-19. The CDR3 reads CASRGTNTNTGELFF. The CDR3 DNA reads as TGTGCCAGCAGGGGCACAAACACGAACACCGGGGAGCTGTTTTTT.